Listed below are T cell receptor beta chains from one sample, sequenced in a study of CXCR3-negative and CXCR3-positive naive CD8 T cells. TCRdb reprocessed the 5' RACE reads and reports one entry per CDR3 protein, with no DNA. The sample table sets out more than 100,000 distinct CDR3 sequences. Sequenced: naive CXCR3+ CD8+ T cells from blood. The receptors were gathered from a human donor in good health. Some clones in this sample may be carry-over from other donors' samples. Each CDR3 is given with its conserved first and last residue.

j_call,v_call,cdr3_aa
TRBJ2-2,TRBV29-1,CSVERIGELFF
TRBJ2-7,TRBV5-1,CASSPRQGITYEQYF
TRBJ2-1,TRBV12-3/TRBV12-4,CASRDSDEQFF
TRBJ1-5,TRBV28,CASRSGNQPQHF
TRBJ2-7,TRBV9,CASSPPTRYEQYF
TRBJ2-3,TRBV27,CASRPGVPGYTQYF
TRBJ2-1,TRBV6-5,CASSRGQGIYNEQFF
TRBJ2-7,TRBV7-2,CASSLDSGRANYEQYF
TRBJ2-5,TRBV20-1,CSARDPRLSGRNGQETQYF
TRBJ2-7,TRBV7-9,CASNSRGLIHEQYF
TRBJ2-7,TRBV5-1,CASSLSAYEQYF
TRBJ2-1,TRBV28,CAGSLFREQFF
TRBJ1-2,TRBV9,CASSPTGVGYGYTF
TRBJ2-1,TRBV15,CATSRGLAGAYNEQFF
TRBJ1-1,TRBV29-1,CSVGGGILNMNTEAFF
TRBJ2-7,TRBV12-3/TRBV12-4,CASISGDIPLEQYF
TRBJ2-3,TRBV3-1,CASSQDVAGVGTQYF
TRBJ2-5,TRBV11-2,CASFRGVTYQETQYF
TRBJ2-7,TRBV28,CASSPGQGGSYEQYF
TRBJ2-1,TRBV20-1,CSAHPGAGNEQFF
TRBJ1-1,TRBV5-1,CASSIPTGNTEAFF
TRBJ2-1,TRBV3-1,CASSQVLAGRPPNEQFF
TRBJ2-2,TRBV28,CASSSPGELFF
TRBJ1-3,TRBV7-8,CASSLAGAGNTIYF
TRBJ2-3,TRBV28,CASSPATAGGQSDTQYF
TRBJ2-5,TRBV23-1,CASSRGGERYQETQYF
TRBJ2-1,TRBV2,CASSARELVSSYNEQFF
TRBJ1-1,TRBV19,CASSSRIPTEAFF
TRBJ2-3,TRBV7-8,CASSYGSNTDTQYF
TRBJ1-1,TRBV7-9,CASSPGTLNTEAFF
TRBJ2-1,TRBV7-3,CASSLIAGSYNEQFF
TRBJ1-5,TRBV7-9,CASSSDRAAGQPQHF
TRBJ2-7,TRBV5-1,CASSLDWTHYEQYF
TRBJ2-1,TRBV20-1,CSARLADPLDEQFF
TRBJ2-2,TRBV28,CASSPLRLGGNTGELFF
TRBJ2-2,TRBV7-9,CASTAGEAEELFF
TRBJ2-3,TRBV28,CASSLGWGDTQYF
TRBJ1-2,TRBV29-1,CSVEGVGNYYGYTF
TRBJ2-3,TRBV5-6,CASSFGTSADTQYF
TRBJ2-7,TRBV4-1,CASSQEGEWRPGEQYF
TRBJ1-1,TRBV27,CASSRGPHGGEAFF
TRBJ2-7,TRBV29-1,CSVGDLPYEQYF
TRBJ1-1,TRBV5-4,CASSLLGSVNTEAFF
TRBJ2-2,TRBV29-1,CSVQDYPGELFF
TRBJ2-7,TRBV7-9,CASSSGQGSSYEQYF
TRBJ2-3,TRBV7-9,CASLSLRDGSTDTQYF
TRBJ2-1,TRBV28,CASSSGLAGANEQFF
TRBJ2-7,TRBV20-1,CSASPGQGVSYEQYF
TRBJ1-2,TRBV7-8,CASSLGFGGHLNYGYTF
TRBJ2-7,TRBV9,CASSGGHYQGDEQYF
TRBJ1-1,TRBV2,CASARWGGTEAFF
TRBJ2-2,TRBV15,CATSRRGRVGELFF
TRBJ2-1,TRBV12-3/TRBV12-4,CASSFPQSGPSSYNEQFF
TRBJ2-6,TRBV11-2,CASSDRYRDTALGANVLTF
TRBJ1-5,TRBV7-9,CASSPSTGGNQPQHF
TRBJ2-1,TRBV5-1,CASSGWILAGDNEQFF